The 12 T cell receptor beta chains in this list originate from one sample, sequenced in a study of T cells in tumors after PD-1 blockade. The assay was immunoSEQ multiplex PCR, and TCRdb's table has in-frame clones only and misses some. The sample gives 45,000 to 60,000 clones, about four fifths of which show up once; 16% is in the top ten. The sequenced sample was PBMCs, obtained before anti-PD-1 treatment. The receptors shown here come from a human donor with basal cell carcinoma.

This clone appeared a few times. The chain is built from TRBV4-2 and TRBJ2-7; 8 bases line up with TRBD2. V lost 0 bases to trimming and J lost 5 bases; unmatched junction nucleotides: 6. This CDR3 contains 15 residues. CDR1 and CDR2 (germline): LGHNA, YNFKEQ. CDR3 amino acids: CASSQEQREFDEQYF. The CDR3 DNA is TGTGCCAGCAGCCAAGAGCAGCGGGAGTTCGACGAGCAGTACTTC.

The chain links TRBV29-1 to TRBJ1-1; no firm D call. The V end was cut by 2 bases, the J end by 5 bases, with 9 bases between. The CDR3 is 12 residues long. CDR1 SQVTM and CDR2 ANQGSEA come from the germline V gene. The CDR3 DNA follows: TGCAGCGTTGAAATGGTACGAACTGAAGCTTTCTTT. This encodes CSVEMVRTEAFF. Variable domain in full (rest from reference TRBV29-1 and TRBJ1-1): SAVISQKPSRDICQRGTSLTIQCQVDSQVTMMFWYRQQPGQSLTLIATANQGSEATYESGFVIDKFPISRPNLTFSTLTVSNMSPEDSSIYLCSVEMVRTEAFFGQGTRLTVV.

The chain recombines TRBV28 with TRBJ2-2; D is uncertain. V was pared by 2 bases and J by 4 bases, with 5 bases between. Germline V CDR1 and CDR2: MDHEN, SYDVKM. The CDR3 covers 13 residues. DNA for the CDR3: TGTGCCAGCAGTTTAAGGCCCACCGGGGAGCTGTTTTTT. Protein product: CASSLRPTGELFF.

This clone was seen only once. The CDR3 nucleotides read TGCGCCAGCAGCCTCGGGACAGGGGGCGCAAGCACTGAAGCTTTCTTT. It yields the protein CASSLGTGGASTEAFF. The V and J genes are TRBV5-1 and TRBJ1-1; 12 bases line up with TRBD1. Germline CDR1 reads SGHRS; CDR2 reads YFSETQ. V shed 4 bases and J 4 bases; nucleotides not matched to a gene: 8. The CDR3 contains 16 residues.

The CDR3 here is CATSEPGLAGAGGELFF. CDR3 bases: TGTGCCACCAGTGAACCGGGACTAGCGGGAGCGGGCGGGGAGCTGTTTTTT. The chain employs TRBV24-1 and TRBJ2-2, with 14 bases aligning to TRBD2. The length of the CDR3 is 17 residues. The V gene's germline CDR1 is KGHDR and CDR2 SFDVKD. Losses at the gene ends were 4 bases for V and 7 bases for J; bases not matched to a gene: 7.

The CDR3: CASSPDGNTEAFF. CDR3 in DNA: TGTGCCAGCAGTCCCGACGGGAACACTGAAGCTTTCTTT. The chain combines TRBV28 with TRBJ1-1, with D unresolved. The V and J ends lost 5 bases and 1 base respectively, with 8 bases between them. The CDR3 covers 13 residues. Germline CDR1 is MDHEN and CDR2 is SYDVKM.

The V and J genes are TRBV13 and TRBJ1-2, with TRBD1 identical over 8 bases. Germline CDR1 and CDR2: PRHDT and FYEKMQ (reference sequence). V was pared by 4 bases and J by 7 bases, with 11 bases of the junction left unmatched. This CDR3 region has 15 residues. The CDR3 nucleotides are TGTGCCAGCAGCTCCCGGGACAGGCACCCTATTGGCTACACCTTC. Amino acids: CASSSRDRHPIGYTF. The full variable domain, completed using reference TRBV13 and TRBJ1-2, is AAGVIQSPRHLIKEKRETATLKCYPIPRHDTVYWYQQGPGQDPQFLISFYEKMQSDKGSIPDRFSAQQFSDYHSELNMSSLELGDSALYFCASSSRDRHPIGYTFGSGTRLTVV.

The chain combines TRBV3-1 (or the pseudogene TRBV3-2) with TRBJ1-1, with 8 positions matching TRBD1. Germline trimming cut 2 bases from V and 3 bases from J; bases unmatched to any gene: 8. The CDR3 is 16 amino acids. Per the germline V gene, CDR1 is LGHDT and CDR2 is YNNKEL (reference sequence). Here the CDR3 DNA reads TGTGCCAGCAGCCAACCCCAGGGGGCTTGGCACACTGAAGCTTTCTTT. Translation: CASSQPQGAWHTEAFF.

The rearrangement links TRBV5-5 to TRBJ2-2, with D maybe TRBD2 (6 bases). CDR3 size: 16 residues. V lost 1 base, J lost 2 bases, and 12 bases lay in between. Per the germline V gene, CDR1 is SGHKS and CDR2 is YYEKEE (reference sequence). As DNA, the CDR3 is TGTGCCAGCAGCTTGTTTAGCGGCCCAAACACCGGGGAGCTGTTTTTT. This codes for CASSLFSGPNTGELFF.

The chain has TRBV29-1 and TRBJ2-7; D might be TRBD1 or TRBD2, each matching 5 bases. Trimming removed 5 bases from V and 5 bases from J, with 16 bases in between. Germline values: CDR1 SQVTM, CDR2 ANQGSEA. The CDR3 is made up of 13 amino acids. DNA for the CDR3: TGCAGCGTTTCCGGGATTTGGGGGAACGAGCAGTACTTC. Its translation is CSVSGIWGNEQYF.

The genes are TRBV28 and TRBJ2-5, with 8 bases lining up with TRBD2. Trimming took 2 bases from V and 7 from J; bases not matched to a gene: 9. Germline CDR1 and CDR2: MDHEN and SYDVKM. This CDR3 contains 15 residues. The CDR3 protein is CASSLNGRGSGTQYF. CDR3 sequence (DNA): TGTGCCAGCAGTTTAAACGGGAGGGGGTCGGGGACCCAGTACTTC.

The chain has TRBV28 and TRBJ1-4; the match to TRBD1 covers 7 bases. Looked up from germline, CDR1 is MDHEN and CDR2 is SYDVKM. V lost 6 bases, J lost 4 bases, and 5 bases stayed unmatched. The CDR3 totals 14 residues. The CDR3 is CASRQGVNNEKLFF. As DNA, the CDR3 is TGTGCCAGCAGGCAGGGGGTGAATAATGAAAAACTGTTTTTT.